Following are 25 T cell receptor beta chains from one sample sequenced in a study of beta chain features in type 1 diabetes. Sequenced material consisted of expressed TCRB transcripts (all of the isolated RNA was reverse transcribed). Sequencing used immunoSEQ multiplex PCR; TCRdb keeps in-frame clones, though not all of them. This sample has some 900,000 clones; about a sixth occur once, and the top ten carry 0.023%. The sample consisted of naive CD4+ T cells from blood. The receptors stem from a young woman in good health.

This clone was found a few times. V is TRBV4-3 and J is TRBJ2-3; 9 bases match TRBD1. V lost 4 bases and J lost 4; bases outside the gene matches: 3. Per germline, CDR1 LGHNA and CDR2 YSLEER. This CDR3 contains 14 residues. CDR3 in amino acids: CASSPGQGPDTQYF. DNA of the CDR3: TGCGCCAGCAGCCCGGGACAGGGTCCAGATACGCAGTATTTT.

The chain links TRBV4-1 to TRBJ2-7; unclear D gene. Looked up from germline, CDR1 is MGHRA and CDR2 is YSYEKL. Trimming pared 0 bases from V and 6 bases from J, leaving 12 bases between. The CDR3 sequence is 14 residues long. CDR3 in DNA: TGCGCCAGCAGCCAAGATAAAAGCTACTTCGAGCAGTACTTC. Protein sequence: CASSQDKSYFEQYF.

V and J are TRBV19 and TRBJ1-2; 7 bases align to TRBD1. V dropped 4 bases and J dropped 0; count of bases not matched to a gene: 5. This CDR3 comprises 15 residues. CDR1 is LNHDA and CDR2 is SQIVND in the germline V gene (reference sequence). This CDR3 reads CASSSDREANYGYTF. CDR3 nucleotides: TGTGCCAGTAGTAGTGACAGGGAAGCTAACTATGGCTACACCTTC.

This clone occurred a few times. This chain links TRBV5-4 with TRBJ1-1, with a possible D match to TRBD1 (5 bases). V lost 5 bases and J 4 bases, leaving 12 bases between the germline ends. CDR3 length: 13 residues. CDR1 SGHNT and CDR2 YYREEE come from the germline V gene (reference sequence). The CDR3: CASRPTGSTEAFF. The CDR3 nucleotides read TGTGCCAGCAGGCCTACAGGTTCCACTGAAGCTTTCTTT.

The chain combines TRBV29-1 with TRBJ2-5; no clear D. There are 12 residues in the CDR3. Per the germline V gene, CDR1 is SQVTM and CDR2 is ANQGSEA. The V and J ends lost 4 bases and 3 bases respectively, with 9 bases between them. CDR3 sequence (DNA): TGCAGCGTTGTCAGGAGCGAAGAGACCCAGTACTTC. Translation gives CSVVRSEETQYF.

The chain joins TRBV21-1 to TRBJ1-4; TRBD1, the D gene given by the table, was not confirmed from the DNA. TRBV21-1 is classified as a pseudogene. The CDR3 is 16 residues long. For the CDR3, the DNA is TGTGCCAGCAGGGGCAGGGCCCCCACAACTAATGAAAAACTGTTTTTT. Protein: CASRGRAPTTNEKLFF.

The V gene is TRBV7-2, the J gene TRBJ1-2; no definite D call. Germline assignment: CDR1 SGHTA and CDR2 FQGNSA. The CDR3 runs 13 residues. V was trimmed by 5 bases and J by 1 base, leaving 8 bases between them. In DNA form, the CDR3 reads TGTGCCAGCAGCCTTGGGATTAACTATGGCTACACCTTC. It is translated as CASSLGINYGYTF.

The chain carries TRBV27 and TRBJ1-1; 10 positions match TRBD1. After removal of 3 bases from V and 1 base from J, the junction contained 5 bases not matched to a gene. Germline V gene lookup returns CDR1 MNHEY and CDR2 SMNVEV (reference sequence). The CDR3 totals 16 residues. CDR3 protein: CASSFGTGEPNTEAFF. In nucleotides, the CDR3 is TGTGCCAGCAGTTTTGGGACAGGGGAACCGAACACTGAAGCTTTCTTT.

CDR3 sequence (DNA): TGTGCCAGCAGTGAGATAGTGGCGGCGGATACGCAGTATTTT. Protein product: CASSEIVAADTQYF. The chain couples TRBV6-5 to TRBJ2-3; D unclear. Germline CDR1 and CDR2: MNHEY and SVGAGI. The CDR3 runs 14 residues. Trimming left V 5 bases short and J 6 bases short, with 15 bases between.

The rearrangement joins TRBV28 to TRBJ1-2; D might be TRBD1 (6 bases). The germline gives CDR1 MDHEN, CDR2 SYDVKM. CDR3 length equals 13 residues. Trimming removed 5 bases at V and 6 bases at J, with 13 bases between. The CDR3 DNA sequence: TGTGCCAGCAGTGTGGGAGGGGGTAATGGCTACACCTTC. It codes for CASSVGGGNGYTF.

The chain employs TRBV6-1 and TRBJ2-6; TRBD1 aligns across 7 bases. There are 14 residues in the CDR3. CDR1 is MNHNS, CDR2 SASEGT, per germline. The J segment lost 2 bases and the V segment lost 8 bases, leaving 3 bases of the junction unmatched. CDR3 bases: TGTGCCAGCGCAGACAGGGCTGGGGCCAACGTCCTGACTTTC. This sequence encodes CASADRAGANVLTF.

The chain is built from TRBV2 and TRBJ2-1, with 11 positions matching TRBD2. Germline-derived CDR1 and CDR2 are SNHLY and FYNNEI. The J segment lost 10 bases and the V segment lost 5 bases, leaving 7 bases of the junction unmatched. This CDR3 comprises 14 residues. The CDR3 DNA follows: TGTGCCAGCAGTTTAGCGGGAGGGCCGGTAGAGCAGTTCTTC. Protein: CASSLAGGPVEQFF.

The rearrangement links TRBV4-3 to TRBJ1-4; D is perhaps TRBD1 (6 bases). The CDR3 contains 16 residues. The germline gives CDR1 LGHNA, CDR2 YSLEER. Trimming took off 1 base at V and 7 bases at J, with 16 bases between the two ends. The CDR3 nucleotides are TGCGCCAGCAGCCAAGCGTCAGGGGCAATCGGTGAAAAACTGTTTTTT. It yields the protein CASSQASGAIGEKLFF.

This clone has a single count. The J gene is TRBJ1-3, the V gene TRBV27; TRBD1 might be the D (5 bases). Germline values: CDR1 MNHEY, CDR2 SMNVEV (reference sequence). CDR3 length equals 15 residues. V was pared by 2 bases and J by 6 bases, with 14 bases between. CDR3 protein: CASSLAPGPQNTIYF. CDR3 nucleotides: TGTGCCAGCAGTTTAGCCCCGGGACCCCAAAACACCATATATTTT.

This clone was counted a few times. V usage is TRBV18 and J usage is TRBJ1-4, with TRBD1 matching 10 bases. This CDR3 has 15 amino acids. V shed 3 bases and J 11 bases; nucleotides not matched to a gene: 9. Germline assignment: CDR1 KGHSH and CDR2 LQKENI. CDR3 DNA: TGTGCCAGCTCACCTCCGGACAGGGGGTCGGGGAAACTGTTTTTT. Translated: CASSPPDRGSGKLFF.

The chain has TRBV11-2 and TRBJ2-2; 8 positions agree with TRBD2. Germline assignment: CDR1 SGHAT and CDR2 FQNNGV. Trimming removed 5 bases from V and 5 bases from J; junction bases left unmatched: 4. This CDR3 contains 14 residues. The CDR3 spells CASSAPGGTGELFF. The DNA for the CDR3 is TGTGCCAGCAGCGCCCCGGGAGGGACCGGGGAGCTGTTTTTT.

This clone was counted between two and nine times. V is TRBV9 and J is TRBJ2-5; a possible D gene is TRBD2 (6 bases). With 0 bases removed from V and 5 bases from J, the gap between germline ends came to 17 bases. The CDR3 totals 16 residues. CDR1 is SGDLS and CDR2 is YYNGEE in the germline V gene. The DNA of the CDR3 is TGTGCCAGCAGCGTAGTTCCGGGAGTGTCGGCGGAGACCCAGTACTTC. Its protein is CASSVVPGVSAETQYF.

This clone was seen more than once but under ten times. The chain employs TRBV10-3 and TRBJ2-1, with unresolved D. The CDR3 sequence is 13 residues long. V gave up 0 bases and J gave up 9 bases, with 9 bases separating them. The germline V gene has CDR1 ENHRY and CDR2 SYGVKD. In nucleotides, the CDR3 is TGTGCCATCAGTGAGTCGATTAGCCCTGAGCAGTTCTTC. This codes for CAISESISPEQFF.

The V and J genes are TRBV19 and TRBJ2-1; 10 bases are shared with TRBD2. Trimming took 6 bases from V and 8 from J; bases not matched to a gene: 7. The CDR3 consists of 14 residues. Germline V gene lookup returns CDR1 LNHDA and CDR2 SQIVND (reference sequence). This CDR3 is CASSRLAGVDEQFF. The CDR3 DNA reads TGTGCCAGTAGCCGGCTAGCGGGAGTGGATGAGCAGTTCTTC.

This clone has only a few counts. A much larger clone sits a single nucleotide away, making a read error possible. Within the sample, other DNA sequences also encode this same CDR3. The chain has TRBV7-3 and TRBJ2-6, with D unresolved. Germline V lookup: CDR1 SGHTA, CDR2 FQGTGA. With 5 bases removed from V and 2 bases from J, the gap between germline ends came to 1 base. The CDR3 loop spans 12 amino acids. CDR3 coding DNA: TGTGCCAGCAGCACTGGGGCCAACGTCCTGACTTTC. Translation: CASSTGANVLTF.

This clone has more than one count but fewer than ten. The V gene is TRBV6-6, the J gene TRBJ1-1, with D possibly TRBD1 on 5 matching bases. Trimming took off 6 bases at V and 7 bases at J, with 18 bases between the two ends. Germline values: CDR1 MNHNY, CDR2 SVGAGI (reference sequence). The CDR3 is 14 amino acids. CDR3 loop: CASSRELVRGEAFF. The CDR3 DNA sequence: TGTGCCAGCAGCAGGGAACTGGTCCGCGGTGAAGCTTTCTTT.

This rearrangement joins TRBV5-1 to TRBJ2-5; 8 bases map to TRBD2. The CDR3 is made up of 14 amino acids. V gave up 4 bases and J gave up 0 bases; unmatched junction bases: 2. The germline CDR1 and CDR2 sequences are SGHRS and YFSETQ. The CDR3 DNA reads TGCGCCAGCAGCGTGGGACTAGACCAAGAGACCCAGTACTTC. Translation gives CASSVGLDQETQYF.

This clone was counted only a few times. J is TRBJ2-5 and V is TRBV7-8; 8 positions agree with TRBD2. The CDR3 spans 15 residues. J gave up 4 bases and V 1 base, and 5 bases lay outside the gene matches. The germline gives CDR1 SGHVS, CDR2 FQNEAQ. CDR3 nucleotide sequence: TGTGCCAGCAGCTTAGGGACTAGCTCGGGAGAGACCCAGTACTTC. This translates into CASSLGTSSGETQYF. Full variable domain (remainder filled in from reference TRBV7-8 and TRBJ2-5): GAGVSQSPRYKVAKRGQDVALRCDPISGHVSLFWYQQALGQGPEFLTYFQNEAQLDKSGLPSDRFFAERPEGSVSTLKIQRTQQEDSAVYLCASSLGTSSGETQYFGPGTRLLVL.

This chain connects TRBV7-2 to TRBJ2-3, with D possibly matching TRBD2 (5 bases). Germline lookup yields CDR1 SGHTA and CDR2 FQGNSA. Trimming shortened V by 8 bases and J by 4 bases, and 16 bases separated the two germline ends. The CDR3 length is 14 residues. The CDR3 nucleotides read TGTGCCAGCGCAATAGGACTGGCGGCAGATACGCAGTATTTT. Residues: CASAIGLAADTQYF.

The V and J genes are TRBV5-1 and TRBJ2-7; TRBD1 matches 8 bases. Germline V gene sequence: CDR1 SGHRS, CDR2 YFSETQ. The CDR3 is made up of 15 amino acids. The J segment lost 2 bases and the V segment lost 0 bases, leaving 4 bases of the junction unmatched. As DNA, the CDR3 is TGCGCCAGCAGCTTGGGACAGGGGTCAACCTACGAGCAGTACTTC. Amino acids: CASSLGQGSTYEQYF.